What follows are 28 T cell receptor beta chains derived from one specimen sequenced in a study of a mutant IDH1 vaccine in newly diagnosed glioma. Time point defined: week 35, safety follow-up. With topical imiquimod, each dose of the vaccine consisted of 300 ug of mutant IDH1 20-mer peptide. Profiled with immunoSEQ multiplex PCR; TCRdb holds only in-frame clones, not every one. The sample holds roughly 54,000 clones, 80% to 85% seen once. No antigens are known for them. The material was PBMCs, obtained from a glioma patient whose treatment included an IDH1 peptide vaccine. The receptors shown here come from a woman aged 18-35 years with glioma.

This clone was seen once. Here the CDR3 reads CASRSTGVSNYGYTF. The CDR3 nucleotides read TGTGCCAGCAGATCCACAGGGGTTTCCAACTATGGCTACACCTTC. This chain uses TRBV28 with TRBJ1-2, with 7 bases fitting TRBD1. Per germline, CDR1 MDHEN and CDR2 SYDVKM. V trimming: 6 bases; J trimming: 2 bases; junction bases outside the gene matches: 9. There are 15 residues in the CDR3.

The chain is built from TRBV5-4 and TRBJ1-2; D not resolved. CDR1 and CDR2 (germline): SGHNT, YYREEE (reference sequence). This CDR3 comprises 16 residues. V lost 7 bases and J 0 bases, leaving 19 bases between the germline ends. CDR3 coding DNA: TGTGCCAGCCTCACACTTCCCTTCATCTCTAACTATGGCTACACCTTC. It encodes CASLTLPFISNYGYTF.

The chain uses TRBV11-3 and TRBJ2-2, with D perhaps matching TRBD2 (5 bases). The CDR3 totals 15 residues. In germline, CDR1 is SGHNT, CDR2 YENEEA. V was clipped by 1 base and J by 2 bases, with 8 bases between them. The CDR3 loop is CASSLAGINTGELFF. The CDR3 region has the DNA TGTGCCAGCAGCTTAGCCGGGATTAACACCGGGGAGCTGTTTTTT.

This clone was seen a single time. The chain uses TRBV7-6 and TRBJ2-7; TRBD2 matches 7 bases. Germline V gene data show CDR1 as SGHVS and CDR2 as FNYEAQ. This CDR3 is 15 amino acids long. Trimming cost V 4 bases and J 0 bases; bases outside gene matches: 6. The CDR3 is CASSSGGRSSYEQYF. In DNA, the CDR3 is TGTGCCAGCAGCTCGGGGGGACGGAGCTCCTACGAGCAGTACTTC.

This clone was counted only a few times. V and J are TRBV29-1 and TRBJ2-7, with D possibly matching TRBD1 (5 bases). CDR1 is SQVTM, CDR2 ANQGSEA, per germline. This CDR3 is 13 amino acids long. Deletions cut 4 bases from V and 2 bases from J, with 12 bases between. DNA for the CDR3: TGCAGCGTTGCAGAAGGGGAACCCTACGAGCAGTACTTC. Translating it yields CSVAEGEPYEQYF.

The chain combines TRBV7-8 with TRBJ1-3, with 7 positions matching TRBD1. Germline V lookup: CDR1 SGHVS, CDR2 FQNEAQ. The CDR3 sequence is 15 residues long. Losses at the gene ends were 4 bases for V and 4 bases for J; bases not matched to a gene: 7. For the CDR3, the DNA is TGTGCCAGCAGCTCCCGAGGGGGCACGGGAAACACCATATATTTT. The encoded protein is CASSSRGGTGNTIYF.

This chain connects TRBV4-1 to TRBJ1-1; no clear D gene. The CDR3 length is 17 residues. Looked up from germline, CDR1 is MGHRA and CDR2 is YSYEKL. V dropped 1 base and J dropped 1 base, with 16 bases sitting between them. The CDR3, as DNA: TGCGCCAGCAGCCAAGTCTCCGGACCCACCCGGAACACTGAAGCTTTCTTT. Translated, it gives CASSQVSGPTRNTEAFF.

The chain links TRBV19 to TRBJ1-5, with D perhaps matching TRBD1 (5 bases). The germline V gene has CDR1 LNHDA and CDR2 SQIVND (reference sequence). V lost 6 bases and J lost 3, with 12 bases in between. There are 14 residues in the CDR3. CDR3 amino acids: CASRPRQYNQPQHF. The CDR3 nucleotides are TGTGCCAGTAGACCCCGACAGTACAATCAGCCCCAGCATTTT.

The chain links TRBV5-4 to TRBJ2-3; 8 nucleotides align to TRBD2. The J segment lost 6 bases and the V segment lost 2 bases, leaving 5 bases of the junction unmatched. The CDR3 is made up of 14 amino acids. CDR1 SGHNT and CDR2 YYREEE come from the germline V gene (reference sequence). CDR3: CASSLSAGEDTQYF. The CDR3 DNA is TGTGCCAGCAGCTTATCAGCGGGGGAGGATACGCAGTATTTT.

This sequence joins TRBV5-1 and TRBJ1-1; a weak D match, TRBD1 (6 bases). Trimming removed 4 bases from V and 7 bases from J, with 14 bases in between. The CDR3 runs to 13 residues. The V gene's germline CDR1 is SGHRS and CDR2 YFSETQ. In DNA, the CDR3 is TGCGCCAGCAGCATACAGGGAGATTTTGAAGCTTTCTTT. Its protein product is CASSIQGDFEAFF.

The chain combines TRBV28 with TRBJ2-2, with 7 bases identical to TRBD2. V shed 4 bases, J shed 4 bases, and the junction held 12 bases outside the gene matches. The CDR3 runs to 17 residues. Germline assignment: CDR1 MDHEN and CDR2 SYDVKM. CDR3: CASSSLAAHKGTGELFF. CDR3 DNA sequence: TGTGCCAGCAGTTCCCTAGCGGCCCACAAGGGCACCGGGGAGCTGTTTTTT.

The V gene is TRBV27, the J gene TRBJ1-4, with 8 bases lining up with TRBD1. From germline, CDR1 is MNHEY and CDR2 SMNVEV (reference sequence). The CDR3 has 15 residues. With 2 bases clipped from V and 4 bases from J, the junction kept 3 bases outside the gene matches. CDR3 DNA sequence: TGTGCCAGCAGTTTAGGACAGGGAGTTAATGAAAAACTGTTTTTT. This codes for CASSLGQGVNEKLFF. Filled out from reference TRBV27 and TRBJ1-4, the complete variable domain reads EAQVTQNPRYLITVTGKKLTVTCSQNMNHEYMSWYRQDPGLGLRQIYYSMNVEVTDKGDVPEGYKVSRKEKRNFPLILESPSPNQTSLYFCASSLGQGVNEKLFFGSGTQLSVL.

CDR3 residues: CASSVLGDRAIRETQYF. In nucleotides, the CDR3 is TGTGCCAGCAGCGTCTTAGGGGACAGGGCGATTAGAGAGACCCAGTACTTC. V gene TRBV7-9 combines with J gene TRBJ2-5, with 9 bases identical to TRBD1. Germline V gene lookup returns CDR1 SEHNR and CDR2 FQNEAQ (reference sequence). V lost 5 bases and J lost 4; bases outside the gene matches: 14. This CDR3 has 17 residues. Looking up the rest from reference TRBV7-9 and TRBJ2-5 gives the full variable domain: DTGVSQNPRHKITKRGQNVTFRCDPISEHNRLYWYRQTLGQGPEFLTYFQNEAQLEKSRLLSDRFSAERPKGSFSTLEIQRTEQGDSAMYLCASSVLGDRAIRETQYFGPGTRLLVL.

This clone was recorded only once. The gene calls are TRBV9 and TRBJ1-6; D gene unclear. The germline V gene encodes CDR1 SGDLS and CDR2 YYNGEE. Trimming shortened V by 0 bases and J by 14 bases, and 18 bases separated the two germline ends. The CDR3 covers 15 residues. Written as DNA, the CDR3 is TGTGCCAGCAGCGTAGAGTCGTCGGAGTTTGGGTCCCTCCACTTT. It yields the protein CASSVESSEFGSLHF.

This clone is a singleton in its sample. This chain connects TRBV7-9 to TRBJ1-3; no clear D gene. The length of the CDR3 is 15 residues. The V end lost 8 bases, the J end lost 4 bases, and 18 bases lay between the germline ends. Germline loops: CDR1 SEHNR, CDR2 FQNEAQ (reference sequence). The CDR3 DNA is TGTGCCAGCGGATCAATCCTAGCTAGGGGAAACACCATATATTTT. Protein: CASGSILARGNTIYF. The variable domain in full, completed from reference TRBV7-9 and TRBJ1-3, reads DTGVSQNPRHKITKRGQNVTFRCDPISEHNRLYWYRQTLGQGPEFLTYFQNEAQLEKSRLLSDRFSAERPKGSFSTLEIQRTEQGDSAMYLCASGSILARGNTIYFGEGSWLTVV.

V is TRBV21-1 and J is TRBJ2-2; the DNA was not compared with TRBD2, the D call given in the table. TRBV21-1 is recorded as a pseudogene. The CDR3 runs 13 residues. CDR3 sequence reads: CASSKVRPGGLFF. The CDR3 DNA sequence: TGTGCCAGCAGCAAAGTCCGGCCCGGGGGACTGTTTTTT.

The chain recombines TRBV6-6 with TRBJ2-7; D possibly corresponds to TRBD2 (5 bases). The CDR3 has 15 residues. V was shortened by 6 bases and J by 6 bases, with 21 bases between the two germline ends. CDR1 MNHNY and CDR2 SVGAGI come from the germline V gene (reference sequence). The CDR3 DNA is TGTGCCAGCAGAACCGCCGGGGTCGACCTCTCCGAGCAGTACTTC. Residues: CASRTAGVDLSEQYF.

The chain couples TRBV5-1 to TRBJ2-7; D not resolved. The V end was cut by 0 bases, the J end by 7 bases, with 14 bases between. The germline gives CDR1 SGHRS, CDR2 YFSETQ. The CDR3 is 14 amino acids. DNA of the CDR3: TGCGCCAGCAGCTTGGCCAATTCGCTTCGGGAGCAGTACTTC. It encodes CASSLANSLREQYF.

The V call is TRBV6-1, the J call TRBJ2-2, with 8 bases aligning to TRBD1. The trim removed 4 bases at V and 4 bases at J, leaving 8 bases unmatched. Germline lookup yields CDR1 MNHNS and CDR2 SASEGT. The CDR3 extends over 16 amino acids. Written as DNA, the CDR3 is TGTGCCAGCAGTGTCGACAGGGGTTTTGGCACCGGGGAGCTGTTTTTT. Protein product: CASSVDRGFGTGELFF.

The rearrangement joins TRBV6-4 to TRBJ2-1, with 10 bases that match TRBD2. V shed 6 bases and J 8 bases; nucleotides not matched to a gene: 10. CDR3 length: 15 amino acids. Germline V gene lookup returns CDR1 MRHNA and CDR2 SNTAGT. The CDR3: CASSQASGSNHEQFF. In nucleotides, the CDR3 is TGTGCCAGCAGCCAGGCTAGCGGGAGTAACCATGAGCAGTTCTTC.

In its sample, this clone was seen once. The rearrangement joins TRBV6-5 to TRBJ1-1, with TRBD1 identical over 8 bases. The junction had 6 bases not matched to a gene; V was cut back by 6 bases and J by 3 bases. This CDR3 has 14 amino acids. Per the germline V gene, CDR1 is MNHEY and CDR2 is SVGAGI. The CDR3 loop reads CASRADRADTEAFF. The DNA of the CDR3 is TGTGCCAGCAGAGCGGACAGGGCGGACACTGAAGCTTTCTTT.

The chain links TRBV5-1 to TRBJ1-4; a weak D match, TRBD1 (5 bases). The ends were cut back, 4 bases at V and 8 bases at J, with 18 bases in the middle. The germline V gene has CDR1 SGHRS and CDR2 YFSETQ. The CDR3 sequence is 15 residues long. CDR3 nucleotides: TGCGCCAGCAGCGGAGGCGGGGCGATGGGGGAAAAACTGTTTTTT. Protein product: CASSGGGAMGEKLFF.

The chain uses TRBV6-6 and TRBJ1-1; D not certain. The CDR3 contains 13 residues. CDR1 is MNHNY and CDR2 is SVGAGI in the germline V gene (reference sequence). The V end was cut by 0 bases, the J end by 11 bases, with 13 bases between. This CDR3 reads CASSYSVRLSAFF. As DNA, the CDR3 is TGTGCCAGCAGTTACTCCGTTCGGCTCTCCGCTTTCTTT.

J is TRBJ2-3 and V is TRBV7-9; no firm D call. Germline V CDR1 and CDR2: SEHNR, FQNEAQ (reference sequence). There are 13 residues in the CDR3. V was shortened by 5 bases and J by 6 bases, with 12 bases between the two germline ends. Here the CDR3 DNA reads TGTGCCAGCAGCCCTGATCTACAGGATACGCAGTATTTT. It encodes CASSPDLQDTQYF. The complete variable domain, with remaining parts taken from reference TRBV7-9 and TRBJ2-3, reads DTGVSQNPRHKITKRGQNVTFRCDPISEHNRLYWYRQTLGQGPEFLTYFQNEAQLEKSRLLSDRFSAERPKGSFSTLEIQRTEQGDSAMYLCASSPDLQDTQYFGPGTRLTVL.

Here the CDR3 reads CASSDPRTDYSGANVLTF. The DNA of the CDR3 is TGCGCCAGCAGTGATCCCCGGACCGACTACTCTGGGGCCAACGTCCTGACTTTC. This chain uses TRBV10-1 with TRBJ2-6; a possible D gene is TRBD2 (5 bases). CDR3 length: 18 amino acids. CDR1 and CDR2 (germline): WNHNN, SYGVQD (reference sequence). The ends were cut back, 3 bases at V and 0 bases at J, with 15 bases in the middle.

V is TRBV7-2 and J is TRBJ2-1; 9 bases line up with TRBD1. This CDR3 is 15 amino acids long. Germline CDR1 reads SGHTA; CDR2 reads FQGNSA. Trimming removed 5 bases from V and 6 bases from J; junction bases left unmatched: 8. CDR3 loop: CASSAGQGMINEQFF. The CDR3 nucleotides are TGTGCCAGCAGCGCGGGACAGGGAATGATCAATGAGCAGTTCTTC. The whole variable domain, remainder taken from reference TRBV7-2 and TRBJ2-1, is GAGVSQSPSNKVTEKGKDVELRCDPISGHTALYWYRQSLGQGLEFLIYFQGNSAPDKSGLPSDRFSAERTGGSVSTLTIQRTQQEDSAVYLCASSAGQGMINEQFFGPGTRLTVL.

This clone occurred a few times. The gene calls are TRBV7-9 and TRBJ1-5; the D gene is possibly TRBD1 (6 bases). This CDR3 spans 15 amino acids. V was trimmed by 5 bases and J by 1 base, leaving 12 bases between them. The V gene's germline CDR1 is SEHNR and CDR2 FQNEAQ (reference sequence). The CDR3 DNA follows: TGTGCCAGCAGCCCCGAGGGGGGCAGCAATCAGCCCCAGCATTTT. This sequence encodes CASSPEGGSNQPQHF.

V gene TRBV9 combines with J gene TRBJ2-5, with unresolved D. V lost 3 bases and J 3 bases, leaving 6 bases between the germline ends. Germline values: CDR1 SGDLS, CDR2 YYNGEE. This CDR3 has 12 residues. CDR3 coding DNA: TGTGCCAGCAGCGCTGGGGAAGAGACCCAGTACTTC. It yields the protein CASSAGEETQYF.